What follows are 10 T cell receptor beta chains derived from one specimen sequenced in a study of cytomegalovirus exposure and HLA in healthy donors (dated by TCRdb to about 2017). Libraries were constructed by the immunoSEQ multiplex PCR assay. TCRdb re-hosts the immuneACCESS table, in-frame sequences only. Its copies lack some clones; in the studies checked, an unresolved V gene accounts for under half of them, and the cause for the rest is not known. This sample gives 260,000 or so clones in total; roughly 88% of them show up just once. The biggest ten clones account for around 3.1% of the sample. Material: PBMCs. The receptor set was obtained from a woman under 40 in good health and CMV-seronegative.

This chain connects TRBV9 to TRBJ2-7; 11 bases are a match to TRBD1. CDR3 size: 15 residues. V shed 3 bases and J 3 bases; nucleotides not matched to a gene: 5. Per the germline V gene, CDR1 is SGDLS and CDR2 is YYNGEE. The CDR3 sequence: CASSGEGQGGYEQYF. CDR3 bases: TGTGCCAGCAGCGGGGAGGGACAGGGGGGCTACGAGCAGTACTTC.

This chain connects TRBV12-5 to TRBJ1-1; 8 bases agree with TRBD1. Germline CDR1 and CDR2: LGHNT and FRNRAP. The CDR3 is 13 residues long. The ends lost 1 base at V and 8 bases at J; junction bases unmatched: 3. Here the CDR3 reads CASGLAWTGEAFF. The DNA of the CDR3 is TGTGCTAGTGGTTTGGCGTGGACAGGGGAAGCTTTCTTT.

The chain links TRBV13 to TRBJ2-5, with 9 bases lining up with TRBD2. The CDR3 contains 16 residues. Germline trimming cut 4 bases from V and 4 bases from J; bases unmatched to any gene: 10. The germline V gene has CDR1 PRHDT and CDR2 FYEKMQ (reference sequence). DNA of the CDR3: TGTGCCAGCAGCTGGTCGGTAGCGGGAGTTGGAGAGACCCAGTACTTC. It translates to CASSWSVAGVGETQYF.

The chain joins TRBV12-5 to TRBJ1-2; 8 bases are a match to TRBD1. CDR3 length equals 13 residues. The ends lost 5 bases at V and 6 bases at J; junction bases unmatched: 5. Looked up from germline, CDR1 is LGHNT and CDR2 is FRNRAP. CDR3 nucleotide sequence: TGTGCTAGTGGTCCACAGGGGGTTGATGGCTACACCTTC. Its protein is CASGPQGVDGYTF.

The chain couples TRBV28 to TRBJ2-1; 7 bases align to TRBD2. V lost 5 bases to trimming and J lost 16 bases; unmatched junction nucleotides: 11. The CDR3 has 12 residues. Germline CDR1 is MDHEN and CDR2 is SYDVKM. Here the CDR3 reads CASSRAGLTRFF. CDR3 bases: TGTGCCAGCAGTCGAGCGGGACTTACACGATTCTTC.

The chain couples TRBV2 to TRBJ2-3; 7 bases line up with TRBD2. The germline V gene has CDR1 SNHLY and CDR2 FYNNEI. This CDR3 region has 13 residues. V was pared by 7 bases and J by 4 bases, with 5 bases of the junction left unmatched. The CDR3 here is CASNSAGADTQYF. The CDR3, as DNA: TGTGCCAGCAACTCGGCGGGGGCAGATACGCAGTATTTT.

The chain is built from TRBV28 and TRBJ2-1, with 10 bases matching TRBD2. The CDR3 sequence is 14 residues long. Per germline, CDR1 MDHEN and CDR2 SYDVKM. V dropped 2 bases and J dropped 7; count of bases not matched to a gene: 2. CDR3 residues: CASSLTSGTNEQFF. The CDR3 coding sequence is TGTGCCAGCAGTTTAACTAGCGGGACGAATGAGCAGTTCTTC.

CDR3 sequence (DNA): TGCAGCGTTGAAGCGGGAGAGGTATACAATGAGCAGTTCTTC. Its protein is CSVEAGEVYNEQFF. The chain has TRBV29-1 and TRBJ2-1; D perhaps matches TRBD2 (6 bases). CDR1 and CDR2 (germline): SQVTM, ANQGSEA. This CDR3 contains 14 residues. Trimming stripped 1 base from V and 4 bases from J, with 11 bases between.

The chain uses TRBV27 and TRBJ1-1; D is possibly TRBD1 (6 bases). Germline CDR1 MNHEY, CDR2 SMNVEV (reference sequence). V was shortened by 6 bases and J by 11 bases, with 16 bases between the two germline ends. This CDR3 spans 12 amino acids. CDR3 region: CASSKAGGGAFF. CDR3 in DNA: TGTGCCAGCAGCAAGGCCGGGGGGGGCGCTTTCTTT.

DNA for the CDR3: TGCGCCAGCAGCTTGGTCCAGCCTCAAGAGACCCAGTACTTC. Its translation is CASSLVQPQETQYF. This chain links TRBV5-1 with TRBJ2-5; D gene unclear. V lost 0 bases and J 2 bases, leaving 8 bases between the germline ends. CDR1 SGHRS and CDR2 YFSETQ come from the germline V gene. CDR3 length: 14 amino acids. The full variable domain, with the rest looked up from reference TRBV5-1 and TRBJ2-5, is KAGVTQTPRYLIKTRGQQVTLSCSPISGHRSVSWYQQTPGQGLQFLFEYFSETQRNKGNFPGRFSGRQFSNSRSEMNVSTLELGDSALYLCASSLVQPQETQYFGPGTRLLVL.